This record looks at one TCR beta chain sequence and its context. Its specificity is unknown. The data stem from a study of metastatic and nonmetastatic thyroid tumors. Looking at the study overall: Repertoire comparison spanned blood and tumor or nodule tissue of malignant and benign thyroid patients. Study-wide points: In both blood and tumor samples, TCR beta diversity was reported significantly higher for malignant than benign nodules.

TCRdb used MiXCR to call clones anew from the PCR reads. The table lists under 55,000 clones, approximately 15% of them singletons. None of the patients had undergone any treatment ahead of thyroid surgery. Input material: blood. The source of this sequence is a female donor with papillary thyroid cancer or a benign thyroid nodule (not recorded which). Some clones in this sample may be carry-over from other donors' samples.

The CDR3 region has the DNA TGCAGTGCTAGGCTCTCTCCGGACAGGGGGTACGAGCAGTACTTC. This translates into CSARLSPDRGYEQYF. The rearrangement joins TRBV20-1 to TRBJ2-7, with 10 positions matching TRBD1. CDR3 size: 15 residues. Per germline, CDR1 DFQATT and CDR2 SNEGSKA (reference sequence). V gave up 3 bases and J gave up 4 bases; unmatched junction bases: 9.